This is a list of T cell receptor beta chains from one sample in a study of blood T cell repertoires in COVID-19. Sequenced by immunoSEQ multiplex PCR; TCRdb stores in-frame clones only, minus some. The repertoire holds approximately 200,000 clones, over 75% seen once, with 3% to 4% in the top ten. Sequencing input: peripheral blood. Source of these receptors: a man between 60 and 75 years old with acute or convalescent COVID-19. Each CDR3 is given with its conserved first and last residue. D genes are given only for firm matches. Where a row states a size, it is once, few, many or the class of an expanded clone; other rows omit it.

cdr3_length	v_call	j_call	d_call	clone_size	cdr3_nt	cdr3_aa
19	TRBV14	TRBJ2-1	TRBD2	.	TGTGCCAGCAGCACTCGAGCGGGAGGCGGCTTGGGGGTGTACAATGAGCAGTTCTTC	CASSTRAGGGLGVYNEQFF
14	TRBV19	TRBJ1-1	.	.	TGTGCCAGTAGTATTGGGGGCCTGAACACTGAAGCTTTCTTT	CASSIGGLNTEAFF
14	TRBV28	TRBJ2-7	.	.	TGTGCCAGCAAAGGGAGTCGATCCTCCTACGAGCAGTACTTC	CASKGSRSSYEQYF
16	TRBV19	TRBJ2-7	TRBD2	.	TGTGCCAGTAGTATCGGCCTAGCGGGAGGGTACTACGAGCAGTACTTC	CASSIGLAGGYYEQYF
15	TRBV28	TRBJ2-7	TRBD2	.	TGTGCCAGCAGTTTACCGGCTAGCGGGACCTACGAGCAGTACTTC	CASSLPASGTYEQYF
19	TRBV7-9	TRBJ1-6	.	once	TGTGCCAGCAAGGGACGGGACAAGGGGAATAGCTCCTATAATTCACCCCTCCACTTT	CASKGRDKGNSSYNSPLHF
13	TRBV2	TRBJ2-1	TRBD1	.	TGTGCCAGTTCAGGACAGGGGTACAATGAGCAGTTCTTC	CASSGQGYNEQFF
11	TRBV12-3/TRBV12-4	TRBJ2-5	.	.	TGTGCCAGCAGTTCCGAGGAGACCCAGTACTTC	CASSSEETQYF
15	TRBV9	TRBJ2-1	TRBD2	.	TGTGCCAGCAGCGTACTAGCGGGAGTAGTATATGAGCAGTTCTTC	CASSVLAGVVYEQFF
19	TRBV5-1	TRBJ1-3	TRBD1	.	TGCGCCAGCAGCGCGGGAGGGCGCGGACAGGCGGTATCTGGAAACACCATATATTTT	CASSAGGRGQAVSGNTIYF
13	TRBV12-3/TRBV12-4	TRBJ2-1	.	.	TGTGCCAGCAGCGGGACTCCAAACAATGAGCAGTTCTTC	CASSGTPNNEQFF
12	TRBV24-1	TRBJ2-1	.	once	TGTGCCACCAGTGTACAGCACAATGAGCAGTTCTTC	CATSVQHNEQFF
13	TRBV7-9	TRBJ2-1	.	.	TGTGCCAGCAGCTTAAACTTGTACAATGAGCAGTTCTTC	CASSLNLYNEQFF
11	TRBV6-5	TRBJ1-3	.	.	TGTGCCAGCAGCAGAGGAAACACCATATATTTT	CASSRGNTIYF
12	TRBV6-5	TRBJ1-6	.	.	TGTGCCAGCAGATCCCTGACTGGAACCCTCCACTTT	CASRSLTGTLHF
11	TRBV2	TRBJ2-1	TRBD2	.	TGTGCCAGCAGTGAGGGGGGGGAGCAGTTCTTC	CASSEGGEQFF
15	TRBV28	TRBJ2-1	TRBD2	.	TGTGCCAGCAGTTCTAGCGGGAGTATGGCCAATGAGCAGTTCTTC	CASSSSGSMANEQFF
13	TRBV11-2	TRBJ1-3	.	.	TGTGCCAGCAGCCCAGGGTCGGGTAGCACCATATATTTT	CASSPGSGSTIYF
16	TRBV7-3	TRBJ2-1	TRBD2	.	TGTGCCAGCAGCCTTAGTGGGGTAGCGGGAGTGAATGAGCAGTTCTTC	CASSLSGVAGVNEQFF
11	TRBV5-4	TRBJ2-7	TRBD2	.	TGTGCCAGCAGCCCCGGGGGGGAGCAGTACTTC	CASSPGGEQYF
14	TRBV19	TRBJ2-7	TRBD2	once	TGTGCCAGTAGGACTAGCGGAGGGGGGTACGAGCAGTACTTC	CASRTSGGGYEQYF
14	TRBV2	TRBJ1-5	.	.	TGTGCCAGCCACACAGGGATTGGCAATCAGCCCCAGCATTTT	CASHTGIGNQPQHF
12	TRBV12-3/TRBV12-4	TRBJ2-2	.	many	TGTGCCAGCAGGCTCCTATCCGGGGAGCTGTTTTTT	CASRLLSGELFF
14	TRBV24-1	TRBJ2-1	TRBD2	.	TGTGCCACCAGACTAGCGGGGGGCCACAATGAGCAGTTCTTC	CATRLAGGHNEQFF
16	TRBV5-8	TRBJ1-5	TRBD1	.	TGTGCCAGCAGCTTGCGGACAGGGGATCGGAGTCAGCCCCAGCATTTT	CASSLRTGDRSQPQHF
14	TRBV4-2	TRBJ2-3	.	.	TGTGCCAGCAGCCAAGACAGAAGCACAGATACGCAGTATTTT	CASSQDRSTDTQYF
14	TRBV19	TRBJ1-2	.	few	TGTGCCAGTATGAGCTCAGGGTCGAGCTATGGCTACACCTTC	CASMSSGSSYGYTF
12	TRBV30	TRBJ1-1	.	.	TGTGCCTGGGGCAGGGCGAACACTGAAGCTTTCTTT	CAWGRANTEAFF
17	TRBV6-2/TRBV6-3	TRBJ2-5	TRBD2	.	TGTGCCAGCAGTTATCCTAGCGGACACGGCAGTACAGAGACCCAGTACTTC	CASSYPSGHGSTETQYF
16	TRBV28	TRBJ1-3	.	.	TGTGCCAGCAGCCCGGGAGGCTTAAGTCCTGGAAACACCATATATTTT	CASSPGGLSPGNTIYF
16	TRBV7-2	TRBJ2-3	TRBD2	.	TGTGCCAGCAGCATCACACTAGCGGGAGGGATAGATACGCAGTATTTT	CASSITLAGGIDTQYF
12	TRBV29-1	TRBJ2-7	.	.	TGCAGCGCAGGGACACCCCCGGGGGAGCAGTACTTC	CSAGTPPGEQYF
16	TRBV10-3	TRBJ1-2	TRBD1	.	TGTGCCATCAGGTCTTCCGGGACAGGGTCTTTTGGCGGCTACACCTTC	CAIRSSGTGSFGGYTF
14	TRBV23-1	TRBJ2-7	.	.	TGCGCCAGCAGTCAAGGGCAGGGGCCCTACGAGCAGTACTTC	CASSQGQGPYEQYF
17	TRBV19	TRBJ2-5	TRBD1	.	TGTGCCAGTAGTATTCGACCGGGACAGGGGCCTCGGGAGACCCAGTACTTC	CASSIRPGQGPRETQYF
11	TRBV5-6	TRBJ2-1	.	.	TGTGCCAGCAGCTTGGTAGTGGAGCAGTTCTTC	CASSLVVEQFF
16	TRBV7-2	TRBJ2-1	TRBD1	.	TGTGCCAGCAGCTTAGTGGGACAGGGAAGGGTGTATGAGCAGTTCTTC	CASSLVGQGRVYEQFF
18	TRBV12-2	TRBJ2-1	.	.	TGTGCAAGTCGCCCTTTTAATAACTCACCGCACTCCTACAATGAGCAGTTCTTC	CASRPFNNSPHSYNEQFF
15	TRBV18	TRBJ2-7	.	.	TGTGCCAGCTCACCACGAACAGGAGTCTCCTACGAGCAGTACTTC	CASSPRTGVSYEQYF
18	TRBV6-6	TRBJ2-5	TRBD2	.	TGTGCCAGCAGTCTCTCCGGACTAGCGGGAGGGTACCAAGAGACCCAGTACTTC	CASSLSGLAGGYQETQYF
14	TRBV7-9	TRBJ2-2	.	.	TGTGCCAGCAGCTTAGCTCTGTCTCTCGGGGAGCTGTTTTTT	CASSLALSLGELFF
16	TRBV5-1	TRBJ2-1	TRBD2	.	TGCGCCAGCAGCTCGGTCGGGCTAGCGGGAGGGCATGAGCAGTTCTTC	CASSSVGLAGGHEQFF
16	TRBV6-6	TRBJ2-1	.	.	TGTGCCAGCAGTTACTCTGGGGGACGGGGGAACAATGAGCAGTTCTTC	CASSYSGGRGNNEQFF
15	TRBV5-1	TRBJ2-3	TRBD2	once	TGCGCCAGCAGTAGGGCGGGAGGGTCCCCAGATACGCAGTATTTT	CASSRAGGSPDTQYF
14	TRBV9	TRBJ2-5	.	.	TGTGCCAGCAGCGTAGCGGGGAAAGGTGAGACCCAGTACTTC	CASSVAGKGETQYF
11	TRBV2	TRBJ2-1	.	.	TGTGCCAGCAGCGGACACGATGAGCAGTTCTTC	CASSGHDEQFF
16	TRBV4-2	TRBJ2-1	TRBD2	.	TGTGCCAGCAGCCAGACCGGGACTAGCGGGAGTCATGAGCAGTTCTTC	CASSQTGTSGSHEQFF
13	TRBV7-3	TRBJ2-7	TRBD2	once	TGTGCCAGCAGTACCCTGGGGAGGGTCGAGCAGTACTTC	CASSTLGRVEQYF
14	TRBV5-1	TRBJ1-1	.	.	TGCGCCAGCAGCCCATGGACGGGCGGGACTGAAGCTTTCTTT	CASSPWTGGTEAFF
14	TRBV5-1	TRBJ1-2	TRBD1	.	TGCGCCAGCAGCGGGGGACAGGGCCCCTATGGCTACACCTTC	CASSGGQGPYGYTF
15	TRBV6-2/TRBV6-3	TRBJ1-1	.	.	TGTGCCAGCAGTTACAGCCTTCAGGGAGGCACTGAAGCTTTCTTT	CASSYSLQGGTEAFF
14	TRBV5-1	TRBJ1-5	.	.	TGCGCCAGCAGCTTGGGAGGGGAGGGTCAGCCCCAGCATTTT	CASSLGGEGQPQHF
14	TRBV18	TRBJ2-1	TRBD2	.	TGTGCCAGCTCATGGCGGGGGGATTACAATGAGCAGTTCTTC	CASSWRGDYNEQFF
17	TRBV7-2	TRBJ2-3	.	.	TGTGCCAGCAGTTTACCCCCTACGACTCGGCGGACAGATACGCAGTATTTT	CASSLPPTTRRTDTQYF
12	TRBV29-1	TRBJ2-7	.	.	TGCAGCGTTGCCGTGGGGGCCGGCGAGCAGTACTTC	CSVAVGAGEQYF